The T cell receptor (beta chain) described here comes from a study of blood T cell repertoires in COVID-19. Turning to the study itself: Whether acute or convalescent, the COVID-19 samples came from the United States, Italy and Spain.

The table came from immunoSEQ multiplex PCR; TCRdb's copy has only in-frame clones and leaves some out. The sample contains about 150,000 clones, approximately 86% of which appear only once. The sequence was collected from a man between 45 and 60 years old with active or convalescent COVID-19. Sequencing was done on a sample of peripheral blood.

CDR3 nucleotides: TGTGCCAGCAGCGTAGGGGGCGCGGAGCAGTACTTC. Residues: CASSVGGAEQYF. This chain joins TRBV3-1 (or the pseudogene TRBV3-2) and TRBJ2-7, with 7 bases lining up with TRBD1. The CDR3 is 12 residues long. V gave up 5 bases and J gave up 7 bases; unmatched junction bases: 5. Germline CDR1 is LGHDT and CDR2 is YNNKEL (reference sequence).